These 10 T cell receptor beta chains were sequenced from one sample in a study of CXCR3-negative and CXCR3-positive naive CD8 T cells. General observations from the study: Naive CXCR3-positive cells had TRB CDR3s more hydrophobic than those of CXCR3-negative naive cells.

For these receptors, no antigen is known. Preparation of TRB cDNA libraries relied on 5' RACE carrying UMI labels. Following a re-call of the 5' RACE reads, TCRdb has one entry per CDR3 protein and lacks DNA. This repertoire includes some 120,000 distinct CDR3 sequences. Sequencing used naive CXCR3+ CD8+ T cells from blood. Subset defined: CD45RO-CCR7+CD27+CD95- naive CD8+ T cells expressing CXCR3 (TNR3+). These receptors originate from a human donor in good health. Some clones in this sample may be carry-over from other donors' samples.

The CDR3 loop is CASSLETDTQYF. The gene calls are TRBV5-1 and TRBJ2-3. This CDR3 region has 12 residues. Germline lookup yields CDR1 SGHRS and CDR2 YFSETQ.

The chain has TRBV19 and TRBJ2-1. The CDR3 consists of 12 residues. Germline values: CDR1 LNHDA, CDR2 SQIVND (reference sequence). CDR3 region: CASSVTNNEQFF.

V gene TRBV19 combines with J gene TRBJ2-6; TCRdb reports TRBD1, a call that lacks DNA to check it against. Germline CDR1 LNHDA, CDR2 SQIVND (reference sequence). The CDR3 runs to 17 residues. CDR3: CASSIDQTGYGANVLTF.

The chain uses TRBV24-1 and TRBJ1-5; TCRdb lists TRBD1, though no DNA is available to test this call. From germline, CDR1 is KGHDR and CDR2 SFDVKD. This CDR3 contains 14 residues. The CDR3: CATSDPGTAQPQHF.

V usage is TRBV28 and J usage is TRBJ2-7; TCRdb's assignment of TRBD1 cannot be checked, as there is no DNA. The CDR3 consists of 16 residues. CDR1 is MDHEN and CDR2 is SYDVKM in the germline V gene. CDR3 sequence reads: CASSPGQGPWGYEQYF.

The chain links TRBV12-3 or TRBV12-4 to TRBJ1-2; TCRdb's D call, TRBD1, is unchecked because there is no DNA. The CDR3 is 15 residues long. Here the CDR3 reads CATKSPGQGNYGYTF.

The chain joins TRBV7-6 to TRBJ1-1; TCRdb gives TRBD1 as the D gene, but with no DNA this cannot be confirmed. CDR1 and CDR2 from the germline V gene are SGHVS and FNYEAQ. CDR3 size: 13 residues. CDR3 protein: CASSLDSYTEAFF.

The CDR3: CASSESGHLSTDTQYF. The J gene is TRBJ2-3, the V gene TRBV2; the D gene TCRdb calls, TRBD1, cannot be checked with no DNA. This CDR3 has 16 residues. Germline lookup yields CDR1 SNHLY and CDR2 FYNNEI.

The V gene is TRBV20-1, the J gene TRBJ2-7; there is no DNA to check the TCRdb D call of TRBD1. CDR3 length: 12 residues. Germline loops: CDR1 DFQATT, CDR2 SNEGSKA (reference sequence). CDR3 loop: CSARTGTYEQYF.

The genes are TRBV4-2 and TRBJ1-6; the TCRdb D gene call, TRBD1, has no DNA to confirm it. Germline V CDR1 and CDR2: LGHNA, YNFKEQ. The CDR3 totals 17 residues. The CDR3 sequence is CASSQAALIGDFSPLHF.